The TCR beta chain described here comes from a study of blood T cell repertoires in COVID-19. Sequencing was performed with immunoSEQ multiplex PCR; in TCRdb, only in-frame clones are kept and a portion is missing. The table lists some 50,000 clones, around 87% of them singletons. Cohorts were based on clinical histories the participants reported. The sequencing sample was made of PBMCs or T cells enriched from blood (not recorded which). This TCR was sampled from a woman aged 50 to 60 who had recovered from COVID-19.

In DNA form, the CDR3 reads TGCGCCAGCAGCCCGGGGGGGTCCTACGAGCAGTACTTC. Translating it yields CASSPGGSYEQYF. The J gene is TRBJ2-7, the V gene TRBV5-1, with 8 bases aligning to TRBD2. Germline V gene lookup returns CDR1 SGHRS and CDR2 YFSETQ. This CDR3 is built from 13 residues. V trimming: 4 bases; J trimming: 1 base; junction bases outside the gene matches: 1.